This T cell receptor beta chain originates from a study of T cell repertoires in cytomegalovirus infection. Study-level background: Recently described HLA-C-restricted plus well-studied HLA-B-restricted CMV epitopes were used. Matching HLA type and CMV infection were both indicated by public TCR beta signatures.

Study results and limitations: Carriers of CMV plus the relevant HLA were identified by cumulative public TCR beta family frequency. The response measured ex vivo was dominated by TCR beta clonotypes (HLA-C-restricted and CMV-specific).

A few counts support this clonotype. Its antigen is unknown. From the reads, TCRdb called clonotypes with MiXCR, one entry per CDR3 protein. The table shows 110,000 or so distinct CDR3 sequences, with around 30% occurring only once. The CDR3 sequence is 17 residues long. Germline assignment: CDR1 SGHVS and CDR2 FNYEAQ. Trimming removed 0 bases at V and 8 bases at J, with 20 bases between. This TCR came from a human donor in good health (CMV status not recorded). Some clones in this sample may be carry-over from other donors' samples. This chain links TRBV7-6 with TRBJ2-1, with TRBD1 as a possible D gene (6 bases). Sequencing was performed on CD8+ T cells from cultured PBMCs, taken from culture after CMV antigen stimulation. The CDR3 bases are TGTGCCAGCAGCTTAGCGTGGAATCCTACAGGGAGCGATGAGCAGTTCTTC. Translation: CASSLAWNPTGSDEQFF.